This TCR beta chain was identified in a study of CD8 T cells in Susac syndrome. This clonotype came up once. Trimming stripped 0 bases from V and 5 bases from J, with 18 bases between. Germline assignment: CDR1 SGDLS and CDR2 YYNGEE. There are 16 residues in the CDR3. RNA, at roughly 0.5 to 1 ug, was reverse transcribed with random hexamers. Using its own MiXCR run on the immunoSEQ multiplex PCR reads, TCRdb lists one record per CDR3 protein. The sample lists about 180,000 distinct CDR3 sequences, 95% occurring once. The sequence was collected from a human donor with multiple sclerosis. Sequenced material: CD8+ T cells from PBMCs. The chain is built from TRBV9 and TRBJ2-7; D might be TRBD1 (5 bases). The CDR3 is CASSVGSARVSHEQYF. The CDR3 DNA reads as TGTGCCAGCAGCGTAGGAAGCGCCAGGGTATCCCACGAGCAGTACTTC. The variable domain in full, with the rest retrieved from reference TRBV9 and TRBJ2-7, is DSGVTQTPKHLITATGQRVTLRCSPRSGDLSVYWYQQSLDQGLQFLIQYYNGEERAKGNILERFSAQQFPDLHSELNLSSLELGDSALYFCASSVGSARVSHEQYFGPGTRLTVT.